These 29 T cell receptor beta chains came from one sample sequenced in a study of T cell clusters in autoimmune cytopenias. TRB rearrangements were amplified by touch-down multiplex PCR with mixed TRB-A/B primers. TCRdb re-called the multiplex PCR reads and gives one entry per CDR3 protein, without DNA. The sample's table shows 11,000 or so distinct CDR3 sequences. TRB amplification used roughly 250 ng of peripheral blood genomic DNA. The same sample was also studied in work on T cell repertoires in aging, cancer and after chemotherapy.

Sequenced sample: peripheral blood. Receptors were obtained from a human donor in good health.

V is TRBV15 and J is TRBJ1-4. The CDR3 contains 13 residues. In germline, CDR1 is LNHNV, CDR2 YYDKDF (reference sequence). The CDR3 loop reads CASGPREGEKLFF. Looking up the rest from reference TRBV15 and TRBJ1-4 gives the full variable domain: DAMVIQNPRYQVTQFGKPVTLSCSQTLNHNVMYWYQQKSSQAPKLLFHYYDKDFNNEADTPDNFQSRRPNTSFCFLDIRSPGLGDTAMYLCASGPREGEKLFFGSGTQLSVL.

The V gene is TRBV12-3 or TRBV12-4, the J gene TRBJ2-7; checking the TCRdb D call of TRBD1 is not possible without DNA. The CDR3 covers 15 residues. This CDR3 is CASSLGGQGSYEQYF.

This chain joins TRBV7-2 and TRBJ2-5; checking the TCRdb D call of TRBD2 is not possible without DNA. CDR3 length equals 15 residues. CDR1 and CDR2 from the germline V gene are SGHTA and FQGNSA. The CDR3: CASSLWSGGVETQYF.

V and J are TRBV18 and TRBJ1-1; TCRdb indicates TRBD1, and absent DNA this call remains unverified. CDR3 size: 14 residues. Germline V gene sequence: CDR1 KGHSH, CDR2 LQKENI. The CDR3 loop reads CASSPGDRGAEAFF.

The chain joins TRBV6-5 to TRBJ2-2; TCRdb's D gene call, TRBD1, goes unchecked for lack of DNA. The germline gives CDR1 MNHEY, CDR2 SVGAGI. The CDR3 sequence is 16 residues long. CDR3 protein: CASSPGQVRGTGELFF.

This chain links TRBV19 with TRBJ2-3; with no DNA, the TCRdb D assignment of TRBD2 cannot be verified. The V gene's germline CDR1 is LNHDA and CDR2 SQIVND (reference sequence). This CDR3 spans 17 amino acids. The CDR3 protein is CASSAVRTSGAADTQYF.

The chain joins TRBV12-3 or TRBV12-4 to TRBJ2-7; TCRdb outputs TRBD2, but without DNA this stays unchecked. CDR3 length: 15 residues. CDR3 amino acids: CASSLQAGGPHEQYF.

The V and J genes are TRBV6-6 and TRBJ2-3; absent DNA, TCRdb's TRBD1 call cannot be checked. This CDR3 contains 14 residues. CDR1 MNHNY and CDR2 SVGAGI come from the germline V gene (reference sequence). Here the CDR3 reads CASRPTGTTDTQYF.

This clonotype is classed as medium-sized (0.01 to 0.1%) by frequency. This sequence joins TRBV6-1 and TRBJ2-3; TCRdb's D call, TRBD2, is unchecked because there is no DNA. The germline CDR1 and CDR2 sequences are MNHNS and SASEGT. The CDR3 spans 14 residues. CDR3 sequence reads: CASRRLEYTDTQYF.

The chain links TRBV6-1 to TRBJ2-3; TCRdb's D call of TRBD1 is untestable without DNA. Germline loops: CDR1 MNHNS, CDR2 SASEGT. The CDR3 is 14 amino acids. The CDR3 here is CASSYGPDRYTQYF.

The chain uses TRBV10-3 and TRBJ2-5; TCRdb gives TRBD1 as the D gene, but with no DNA this cannot be confirmed. Looked up from germline, CDR1 is ENHRY and CDR2 is SYGVKD. The CDR3 spans 14 residues. The CDR3 spells CAISEGRVGETQYF.

The chain links TRBV6-2 or TRBV6-3 to TRBJ2-7; TCRdb reports TRBD1, a call that lacks DNA to check it against. Germline V gives CDR1 MNHEY, CDR2 SVGEGT. The CDR3 has 15 amino acids. The CDR3 sequence is CASSYGVGRDYEQYF.

This sequence joins TRBV15 and TRBJ2-7; TCRdb gives TRBD1 as the D gene, but with no DNA this cannot be confirmed. Per germline, CDR1 LNHNV and CDR2 YYDKDF (reference sequence). The CDR3 loop spans 16 amino acids. This CDR3 is CATSRDDLGRGHEQYF.

CDR3 in amino acids: CATSDPRAPDIQYF. The rearrangement uses TRBV24-1 and TRBJ2-4; TCRdb calls TRBD2, which cannot be checked without DNA. The CDR3 extends over 14 amino acids. Germline V gene data show CDR1 as KGHDR and CDR2 as SFDVKD.

CDR3 protein: CASSGTGGADEKLFF. The J gene is TRBJ1-4, the V gene TRBV5-5; TCRdb calls TRBD1, which cannot be checked without DNA. CDR1 and CDR2 from the germline V gene are SGHKS and YYEKEE (reference sequence). The CDR3 sequence is 15 residues long.

The gene calls are TRBV6-2 or TRBV6-3 and TRBJ2-7; TCRdb's D gene call, TRBD1, goes unchecked for lack of DNA. The V gene's germline CDR1 is MNHEY and CDR2 SVGEGT. There are 14 residues in the CDR3. The CDR3 here is CASQLGQSSYEQYF.

The chain has TRBV13 and TRBJ2-5; TCRdb names TRBD2, which stays unverified in the absence of DNA. CDR1 and CDR2 (germline): PRHDT, FYEKMQ (reference sequence). The CDR3 length is 16 residues. The CDR3 reads CASSLAGGQGKETQYF.

This chain uses TRBV6-5 with TRBJ2-2; TCRdb reports TRBD1, a call that lacks DNA to check it against. Germline CDR1 reads MNHEY; CDR2 reads SVGAGI. CDR3 length equals 17 residues. The CDR3 is CASMNPFAGGGTGELFF.

CDR3 sequence: CASLLQGVNTEAFF. The V and J genes are TRBV12-3 or TRBV12-4 and TRBJ1-1; the D call from TCRdb, TRBD1, cannot be confirmed without DNA. This CDR3 has 14 amino acids.

The chain carries TRBV5-4 and TRBJ2-3. The CDR3 is 12 residues long. Per the germline V gene, CDR1 is SGHNT and CDR2 is YYREEE (reference sequence). Here the CDR3 reads CASSSNTDTQYF.

The J gene is TRBJ1-2, the V gene TRBV5-4; TCRdb proposes TRBD1, but this gene call is untestable without DNA. The CDR3 extends over 14 amino acids. Germline V gene sequence: CDR1 SGHNT, CDR2 YYREEE (reference sequence). This CDR3 reads CASSPDRESSGYTF.

V gene TRBV13 combines with J gene TRBJ1-4. This CDR3 has 11 residues. Germline loops: CDR1 PRHDT, CDR2 FYEKMQ (reference sequence). CDR3: CASSLDEKLFF.

This chain links TRBV7-6 with TRBJ2-2; absent DNA, TCRdb's TRBD1 call cannot be checked. Germline CDR1 reads SGHVS; CDR2 reads FNYEAQ. This CDR3 has 17 residues. The CDR3 reads CASSFPPGQGRAGELFF.

Its frequency marks this clonotype as medium-sized. The chain has TRBV11-3 and TRBJ2-2; there is no DNA to check the TCRdb D call of TRBD1. Germline CDR1 and CDR2: SGHNT and YENEEA. The CDR3 runs 15 residues. The CDR3: CASTPGGGTGKELFF.

The V and J genes are TRBV10-3 and TRBJ2-1; the TCRdb D gene call, TRBD1, has no DNA to confirm it. Germline V lookup: CDR1 ENHRY, CDR2 SYGVKD. CDR3 length: 14 residues. CDR3 sequence: CAISEGQGYNEQFF.

The chain uses TRBV19 and TRBJ2-2; the TCRdb D gene call, TRBD2, has no DNA to confirm it. Germline V gene sequence: CDR1 LNHDA, CDR2 SQIVND (reference sequence). The CDR3 is 15 residues long. CDR3 sequence: CASRGLAGGTGELFF. Full variable domain (rest looked up from reference TRBV19 and TRBJ2-2): DGGITQSPKYLFRKEGQNVTLSCEQNLNHDAMYWYRQDPGQGLRLIYYSQIVNDFQKGDIAEGYSVSREKKESFPLTVTSAQKNPTAFYLCASRGLAGGTGELFFGEGSRLTVL.

Its frequency marks this clonotype as medium-sized. The CDR3 reads CSVGRDYEQYF. The chain carries TRBV29-1 and TRBJ2-7. The germline CDR1 and CDR2 sequences are SQVTM and ANQGSEA. This CDR3 comprises 11 residues.

The chain joins TRBV6-1 to TRBJ2-1. Germline V gene lookup returns CDR1 MNHNS and CDR2 SASEGT. This CDR3 spans 13 amino acids. The CDR3 here is CASSESSYNEQFF.

The chain recombines TRBV19 with TRBJ2-1. Looked up from germline, CDR1 is LNHDA and CDR2 is SQIVND (reference sequence). This CDR3 has 13 amino acids. CDR3 amino acids: CASRETEYNEQFF.